The T cell receptor (beta chain) under discussion was sequenced for a study of blood T cell repertoires in COVID-19. Study-level information: The study drew acute and convalescent COVID-19 samples from the United States, Italy and Spain. The cDNA or gDNA used as material had been derived from T cells, B-cell-depleted T cells, or PBMCs.

The authors' processing: Estimates of nucleated cell counts were drawn from the amplification of reference gene primers. Using immunoSEQ multiplex PCR, the repertoire was profiled, and TCRdb retains in-frame clones only, with some absent. V, J and clone size were drawn from that table, and D and trimming were deduced from the DNA. The sample records about 290,000 clones, nearly 90% being singletons. Seattle enrolled patients during active infection and tracked them longitudinally. CDR3 length: 13 residues. With 5 bases clipped from V and 8 bases from J, the junction kept 5 bases outside the gene matches. The germline CDR1 and CDR2 sequences are LNHDA and SQIVND (reference sequence).

The chain links TRBV19 to TRBJ1-1; 10 bases are shared with TRBD1. Sequenced input: peripheral blood. This receptor was obtained from a woman aged 25-40 years with COVID-19, enrolled during active disease. This CDR3 reads CASSHRDRGEAFF. The CDR3 coding sequence is TGTGCCAGTAGTCACCGGGACAGGGGAGAAGCTTTCTTT.